This T cell receptor beta chain was captured by sequencing in a study of blood T cell repertoires in COVID-19. CDR3 length equals 17 residues. Germline assignment: CDR1 LNHDA and CDR2 SQIVND (reference sequence). V lost 2 bases, J lost 4 bases, and 7 bases stayed unmatched. Assay: immunoSEQ multiplex PCR; the TCRdb copy retains only in-frame clones and omits some. The repertoire holds 52,000 or so clones, with about 82% as singletons. The gene calls are TRBV19 and TRBJ2-6; 8 nucleotides agree with TRBD1. The clonotype originates from a human donor in a cohort sampled during active COVID-19. Sequencing was done on a sample of peripheral blood. The DNA for the CDR3 is TGTGCCAGTAGTATACGGACAGGGTTTAGGGGGGCCAACGTCCTGACTTTC. This gives the protein CASSIRTGFRGANVLTF.